This is a list of T cell receptor beta chains from one sample in a study of cytomegalovirus exposure and HLA in healthy donors. Libraries were prepared by immunoSEQ multiplex PCR; TCRdb keeps only in-frame clonotypes and omits some of them. The data show around 150,000 clones, with roughly 85% seen just once and approximately 3.6% held by the top ten. The sequenced sample was PBMCs. The receptors come from a male donor in good health and CMV-seronegative. The CDR3 runs from the conserved cysteine through the conserved F or W. The D gene is left open where the match is weak. Rows give clone size only sometimes, using once, few, many, or a class for an expanded clone.

>.|TRBV6-5|.|TRBJ1-5
TGTGCCAGCAGTGTACAGGTTAATCAGCCCCAGCATTTT
CASSVQVNQPQHF
>.|TRBV6-5|.|TRBJ1-2
TGTGCCAGCAGTTACTCAACAGGGTATCTTAACTATGGCTACACCTTC
CASSYSTGYLNYGYTF
>.|TRBV19|once|TRBJ1-2
TGTGCCAGTAGTATCCCGGGGGACTATGGCTACACCTTC
CASSIPGDYGYTF
>TRBD1|TRBV6-5|.|TRBJ2-2
TGTGCCAGCAGTTACGGGACAGAAAACACCGGGGAGCTGTTTTTT
CASSYGTENTGELFF
>.|TRBV1|.|TRBJ2-3
TGCACCAGCAGCCAAGAACCCGGGTGTACGCAGTATTTT
CTSSQEPGCTQYF
>TRBD2|TRBV5-6|.|TRBJ2-1
TGTGCCAGCAGCCCTCGACTAGCGGGTTTCAATGAGCAGTTCTTC
CASSPRLAGFNEQFF
>TRBD2|TRBV5-4|.|TRBJ2-1
TGTGCCAGCAGCCCGGGGGGGGCTAGGAGGTCCTACAATGAGCAGTTCTTC
CASSPGGARRSYNEQFF
>TRBD1|TRBV2|.|TRBJ2-7
TGTGCCAGCACCCCTCGGACAGGGGGCAGGGAGCAGTACTTC
CASTPRTGGREQYF
>.|TRBV21-1|.|TRBJ1-2
TGTGCCAGCAACCCAGACAGGGTCCCTTACTATGGCTACACCTTC
CASNPDRVPYYGYTF
>.|TRBV19|.|TRBJ1-4
TGTGCCAGTAGTAACCTCCACAGGGCAGAAGGGGAAAAACTGTTTTTT
CASSNLHRAEGEKLFF
>TRBD1|TRBV29-1|.|TRBJ1-1
TGCAGCGTTGAAGACAGGGGGCCAGCTTTCTTT
CSVEDRGPAFF
>TRBD2|TRBV4-3|.|TRBJ2-1
TGCGCCAGCAGCCAAGAACTAGCGGTCGGCCATGAGCAGTTCTTC
CASSQELAVGHEQFF
>.|TRBV7-8|.|TRBJ2-1
TGTGCCAGCAGCTTAGTGGCCCTTGCGGGTCAATTCTTC
CASSLVALAGQFF
>TRBD1|TRBV28|.|TRBJ2-4
TGTGCCAGCAGTTTTGTGGGGACAGAGGTGGTGGCCAAAAACATTCAGTACTTC
CASSFVGTEVVAKNIQYF
>.|TRBV13|.|TRBJ1-3
TGTGCCAGCAGCTCTACCTACTCTGGAAACACCATATATTTT
CASSSTYSGNTIYF
>TRBD1|TRBV5-8|.|TRBJ1-1
TGTGCCAGCAGCTATAAGCCGGGACAGGCTTTCTTT
CASSYKPGQAFF
>TRBD1|TRBV28|.|TRBJ2-7
TGTGCCAGCAGTTTCCACCCCGGGACAGGGACCTACGAGCAGTACTTC
CASSFHPGTGTYEQYF
>TRBD1|TRBV9|.|TRBJ1-4
TGTGCCAGCAGCCCTCGGACAGGGGGTAAAGAAAAACTGTTTTTT
CASSPRTGGKEKLFF
>.|TRBV12-5|.|TRBJ2-2
TGTGCTAGTGGTTTGGTTCTAGGACCAACAGGGCACACCGGGGAGCTGTTTTTT
CASGLVLGPTGHTGELFF
>.|TRBV7-3|few|TRBJ1-6
TGTGCCAGCAGCCCCGGGGTCGGCTCACCCCTCCACTTT
CASSPGVGSPLHF
>.|TRBV6-5|.|TRBJ2-5
TGTGCCAGCAGTTACTCCCACGGTAAAGAGACCCAGTACTTC
CASSYSHGKETQYF
>.|TRBV4-2|large|TRBJ2-1
TGTGCCAGCAGCCAAGGACTAGAGGCCTACAATGAGCAGTTCTTC
CASSQGLEAYNEQFF
>.|TRBV28|.|TRBJ2-7
TGTGCCAGCAGGGACTCAAGCAGCGACGAGCAGTACTTC
CASRDSSSDEQYF
>.|TRBV19|.|TRBJ2-1
TGTGCCAGTAGTATGTTACAGGGAGCCTACAATGAGCAGTTCTTC
CASSMLQGAYNEQFF
>.|TRBV5-1|.|TRBJ1-6
TGCGCCAGCAGCCTCGGAAGCGGGAATTCACCCCTCCACTTT
CASSLGSGNSPLHF
>.|TRBV2|.|TRBJ1-5
TGTGCCAGCAGTGAGTGGCAGGGTCAGCCCCAGCATTTT
CASSEWQGQPQHF
>TRBD2|TRBV15|once|TRBJ2-7
TGTGCCACCAGCCCTCATCGGGGGGGTTACGAGCAGTACTTC
CATSPHRGGYEQYF
>.|TRBV19|.|TRBJ1-5
TGTGCCAGCCAGGGATATGGGAATCAGCCCCAGCATTTT
CASQGYGNQPQHF
>TRBD1|TRBV7-2|.|TRBJ1-4
TGTGCCAGCAGCTCGGGCGGGACAGGGGGCGCTTACGGGGAAAAACTGTTTTTT
CASSSGGTGGAYGEKLFF
>TRBD1|TRBV6-5|.|TRBJ1-1
TGTGCCAGCAGTTACCCAACAGGGGGCCGCACTGAAGCTTTCTTT
CASSYPTGGRTEAFF
>TRBD2|TRBV7-8|.|TRBJ2-1
TGTGCCAGCAGCCTACGGGGTGCGGGGGAGACCTACAATGAGCAGTTCTTC
CASSLRGAGETYNEQFF
>.|TRBV6-6|.|TRBJ1-1
TGTGCCAGCAGTTACGGCCAGAACACTGAAGCTTTCTTT
CASSYGQNTEAFF
>TRBD1|TRBV7-9|.|TRBJ2-6
TGTGCCAGCAGCTTTTTAGGGGGCGCCTCTGGGGCCAACGTCCTGACTTTC
CASSFLGGASGANVLTF
>TRBD2|TRBV12-5|.|TRBJ2-3
TGTGCTAGTGGTTTTACCGGGACTAGCGTCTCCGATACGCAGTATTTT
CASGFTGTSVSDTQYF
>TRBD1|TRBV7-2|.|TRBJ1-4
TGTGCCAGCAGACAACAGGGGGGGAGAGAAAAACTGTTTTTT
CASRQQGGREKLFF
>.|TRBV6-5|.|TRBJ2-1
TGTGCCAGCAGATACACGGGGGGCTCCTCCTACAATGAGCAGTTCTTC
CASRYTGGSSYNEQFF
>TRBD2|TRBV29-1|few|TRBJ2-1
TGCAGCCCCTGGAGCGGGAACTCCTACAATGAGCAGTTCTTC
CSPWSGNSYNEQFF
>TRBD1|TRBV7-9|.|TRBJ2-7
TGTGCCAGCAGTACTACGGACAGGGCGGACGAGCAGTACTTC
CASSTTDRADEQYF
>TRBD1|TRBV7-9|.|TRBJ2-5
TGTGCCAGCAGAGCCGGGACAGGGCTGGAGACCCAGTACTTC
CASRAGTGLETQYF
>.|TRBV14|few|TRBJ2-3
TGTGCCAGCAGCCAAGCGGGGACTCACCCCTCTTTT
CASSQAGTHPSF
>.|TRBV10-3|.|TRBJ1-5
TGTGCCATCAGCGGGCAGGGGAATCAGCCCCAGCATTTT
CAISGQGNQPQHF
>TRBD1|TRBV10-3|.|TRBJ1-5
TGTGCCATCAGTGACGATTGGGACAGGGGGACTTTAACTAGCAATCAGCCCCAGCATTTT
CAISDDWDRGTLTSNQPQHF
>TRBD1|TRBV2|.|TRBJ1-2
TGTGCCAGCAGTACCCGGACAGGGCCCTATGGCTACACCTTC
CASSTRTGPYGYTF
>.|TRBV7-8|.|TRBJ2-1
TGTGCCAGCAGTAACCGGGATAACAATGAGCAGTTCTTC
CASSNRDNNEQFF
>.|TRBV27|.|TRBJ2-3
TGTGCCAGCAGAGTCCTGGAGGCTCGTGGCACAGATACGCAGTATTTT
CASRVLEARGTDTQYF
>TRBD2|TRBV30|once|TRBJ2-7
TGTGCCTGGAGTGTAGCGGGAGGGCCCTCCGACGAGCAGTACTTC
CAWSVAGGPSDEQYF
>.|TRBV2|.|TRBJ2-5
TGTGCCAGCAGGGGAGAGCAAGAGACCCAGTACTTC
CASRGEQETQYF
>.|TRBV4-1|few|TRBJ2-1
TGCGCCAGCAGCCAAGAACCCCGGGACATCTACAATGAGCAGTTCTTC
CASSQEPRDIYNEQFF
>.|TRBV28|.|TRBJ2-6
TGTGCCGTATCGTTCATACAGGGCCATCCCTCTGGGGCCAACGTCCTGACTTTC
CAVSFIQGHPSGANVLTF
>TRBD2|TRBV9|once|TRBJ2-3
TGTGCCAGCAGCGTCTCTAGCGGGGCCACAGATACGCAGTATTTT
CASSVSSGATDTQYF